Reported below is one T cell receptor beta chain. Germline V gene lookup returns CDR1 SEHNR and CDR2 FQNEAQ (reference sequence). This CDR3 region has 13 residues. Trimming removed 4 bases from V and 1 base from J, with 7 bases in between. Method: immunoSEQ multiplex PCR; TCRdb's copy keeps in-frame clones and lacks some. The data show 5,000 to 6,500 clones, 70% to 85% seen once. These data belong to a study of T cell repertoires in ileal Crohn's disease. Material for sequencing was ileal tissue. This TCR derives from an adult with Crohn's disease. The chain employs TRBV7-9 and TRBJ1-1, with D perhaps TRBD1 (5 bases). Here the CDR3 DNA reads TGTGCCAGCAGCTCGGACAAGAACACTGAAGCTTTCTTT. Its translation is CASSSDKNTEAFF.